The following is a TCR beta chain sequence with its context. The data belong to a study of blood T cell repertoires in COVID-19. Study-wide context: Sites across the United States, Italy and Spain contributed samples from acute and convalescent COVID-19. T cells, B-cell-depleted T cells, or PBMCs supplied cDNA or gDNA.

Germline CDR1 is SGHVS and CDR2 is FQNEAQ. The CDR3 runs to 16 residues. The ends lost 1 base at V and 1 base at J; junction bases unmatched: 5. The authors' processing: Estimated nucleated cell counts came from reference gene primer amplification. The assay was immunoSEQ multiplex PCR, and TCRdb's table has in-frame clones only and misses some. V and J calls and clone size are as listed in that table; D and trimming were resolved from the DNA. The table records some 130,000 clones, 75% to 90% of them present only once. The sequenced sample consisted of peripheral blood. This chain connects TRBV7-8 to TRBJ2-5; 8 nucleotides match TRBD2. The receptor was isolated from a man in his 70s with acute or convalescent COVID-19. CDR3 DNA: TGTGCCAGCAGCTTAGTGTCGGGACTAGTCCAAGAGACCCAGTACTTC. This sequence encodes CASSLVSGLVQETQYF.